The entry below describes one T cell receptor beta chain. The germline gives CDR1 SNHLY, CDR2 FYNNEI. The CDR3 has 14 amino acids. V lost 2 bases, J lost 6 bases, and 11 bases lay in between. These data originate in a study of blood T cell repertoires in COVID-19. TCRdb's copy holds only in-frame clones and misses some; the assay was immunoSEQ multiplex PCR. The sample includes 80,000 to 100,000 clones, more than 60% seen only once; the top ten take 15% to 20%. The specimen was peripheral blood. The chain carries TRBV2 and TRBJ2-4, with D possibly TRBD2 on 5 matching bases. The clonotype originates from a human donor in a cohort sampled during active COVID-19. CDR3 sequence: CASSELGGLNIQYF. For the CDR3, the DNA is TGTGCCAGCAGTGAACTCGGAGGATTAAACATTCAGTACTTC.